A selection of T cell receptor beta chains follows, all from one sample in a study of long-term antiretroviral therapy in people with HIV. Clones were sequenced by immunoSEQ multiplex PCR, and TCRdb holds only the in-frame ones, with some missing. The sample has about 22,000 clones, around four fifths seen once. The specimen comprised unsorted PBMCs, sampled 1.6 years after starting antiretroviral therapy. Source of these receptors: a man in his forties with HIV. Both conserved end residues are part of each CDR3. D genes are given only for firm matches. Not every row has a clone size; where given, it reads once, few, many or a size class.

abundance	len	v_gene	j_gene	d_gene	CDR3nt	CDR3aa
-	15	TRBV6-4	TRBJ1-1	TRBD1	TGTGCCAGCAGTGACTCGGCAGGGGGCCTGACTGAAGCTTTCTTT	CASSDSAGGLTEAFF
-	14	TRBV7-9	TRBJ2-5	-	TGTGCCAGCAAAAGCGGAGGGGGCCAAGAGACCCAGTACTTC	CASKSGGGQETQYF
once	14	TRBV28	TRBJ2-7	-	TGTGCCAGCAGGTATACGGGTAACTCCTACGAGCAGTACTTC	CASRYTGNSYEQYF
-	18	TRBV5-1	TRBJ2-3	TRBD2	TGCGCCAGCAGCTTGAGGTCTAGCGGGGGACCAAGCACAGATACGCAGTATTTT	CASSLRSSGGPSTDTQYF
-	17	TRBV18	TRBJ2-3	TRBD2	TGTGCCAGCTCACCGGTGGGACTAGCGGCAAGCACAGATACGCAGTATTTT	CASSPVGLAASTDTQYF
-	16	TRBV5-1	TRBJ2-2	TRBD2	TGCGCCAGCAGCCAACATTACCCCGGGGGGGATCGGGAGCTGTTTTTT	CASSQHYPGGDRELFF
few	14	TRBV6-5	TRBJ2-7	-	TGTGCCAGCAGTTACGGTGGGGGCGACTACGAGCAGTACTTC	CASSYGGGDYEQYF
-	17	TRBV10-3	TRBJ2-3	TRBD2	TGTGCCATCAGTGGGCGACTGGCGGGGGGGGGCACAGATACGCAGTATTTT	CAISGRLAGGGTDTQYF
-	13	TRBV9	TRBJ2-1	-	TGTGCCAGCAGCACCTGGACTGACAATGAGCAGTTCTTC	CASSTWTDNEQFF
once	19	TRBV5-5	TRBJ2-2	TRBD2	TGTGCCAGCAGCTTGAGCGGGGGGGCCATATTGGGGCACACCGGGGAGCTGTTTTTT	CASSLSGGAILGHTGELFF
-	14	TRBV14	TRBJ2-7	-	TGTGCCAGCAGCCACTTCTCGCAGGGCTACGAGCAGTACTTC	CASSHFSQGYEQYF
-	14	TRBV7-9	TRBJ2-3	-	TGTGCCAGCAGCCAGGGACGCCTGGCAGATACGCAGTATTTT	CASSQGRLADTQYF
-	15	TRBV7-8	TRBJ2-7	-	TGTGCCAGCAGCTTACGGGCAGGGCCCTCCTACGAGCAGTACTTC	CASSLRAGPSYEQYF
-	13	TRBV14	TRBJ1-1	-	TGTGCCAGCAGCCAATGGGGAGACACTGAAGCTTTCTTT	CASSQWGDTEAFF
-	17	TRBV11-2	TRBJ2-1	TRBD2	TGTGCCAGCAGCTTAGATCGGGGACTAGCGGGTAGCAATGAGCAGTTCTTC	CASSLDRGLAGSNEQFF
-	13	TRBV9	TRBJ1-1	-	TGTGCCAGCAGCGTAGGCCATAACACTGAAGCTTTCTTT	CASSVGHNTEAFF